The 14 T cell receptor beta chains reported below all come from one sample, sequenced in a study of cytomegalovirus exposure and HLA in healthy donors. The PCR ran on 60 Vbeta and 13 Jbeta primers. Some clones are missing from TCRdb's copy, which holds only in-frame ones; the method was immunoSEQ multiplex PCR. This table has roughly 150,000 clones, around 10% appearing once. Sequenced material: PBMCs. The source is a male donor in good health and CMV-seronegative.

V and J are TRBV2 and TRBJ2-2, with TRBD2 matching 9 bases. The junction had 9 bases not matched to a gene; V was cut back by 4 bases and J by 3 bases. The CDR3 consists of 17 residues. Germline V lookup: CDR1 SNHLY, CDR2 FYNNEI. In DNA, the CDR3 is TGTGCCAGCAGTGGTCGGGGCGGGAGGGCCGACACCGGGGAGCTGTTTTTT. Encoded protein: CASSGRGGRADTGELFF. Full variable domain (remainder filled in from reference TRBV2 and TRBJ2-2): EPEVTQTPSHQVTQMGQEVILRCVPISNHLYFYWYRQILGQKVEFLVSFYNNEISEKSEIFDDQFSVERPDGSNFTLKIRSTKLEDSAMYFCASSGRGGRADTGELFFGEGSRLTVL.

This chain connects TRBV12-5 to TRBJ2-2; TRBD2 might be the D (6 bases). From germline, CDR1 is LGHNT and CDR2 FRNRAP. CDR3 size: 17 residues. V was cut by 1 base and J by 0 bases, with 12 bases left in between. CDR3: CASGLDPDYSNTGELFF. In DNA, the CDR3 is TGTGCTAGTGGTTTGGACCCGGACTACTCGAACACCGGGGAGCTGTTTTTT.

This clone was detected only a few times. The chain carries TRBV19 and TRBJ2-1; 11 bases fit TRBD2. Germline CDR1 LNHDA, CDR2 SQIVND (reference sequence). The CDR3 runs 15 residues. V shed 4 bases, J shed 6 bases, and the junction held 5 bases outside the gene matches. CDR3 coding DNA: TGTGCCAGTAGTACACTAGCGGGAGTCACCAATGAGCAGTTCTTC. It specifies CASSTLAGVTNEQFF.

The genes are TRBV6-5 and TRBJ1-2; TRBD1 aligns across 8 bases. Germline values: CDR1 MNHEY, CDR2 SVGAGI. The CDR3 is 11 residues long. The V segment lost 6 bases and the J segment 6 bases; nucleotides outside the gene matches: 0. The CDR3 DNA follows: TGTGCCAGCAGGACAGGGGATGGCTACACCTTC. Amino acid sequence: CASRTGDGYTF.

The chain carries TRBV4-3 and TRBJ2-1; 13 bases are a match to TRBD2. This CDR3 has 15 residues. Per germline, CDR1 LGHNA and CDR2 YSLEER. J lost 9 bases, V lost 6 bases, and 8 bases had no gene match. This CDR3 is CASSHTSGRAGEQFF. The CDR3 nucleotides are TGCGCCAGCAGTCACACTAGCGGGAGGGCCGGTGAGCAGTTCTTC.

The CDR3 DNA follows: TGTGCCACCGGACTAGCGGGGGGACGCTCCTACAATGAGCAGTTCTTC. It codes for CATGLAGGRSYNEQFF. The chain joins TRBV10-3 to TRBJ2-1; 14 positions agree with TRBD2. Germline V gives CDR1 ENHRY, CDR2 SYGVKD. The CDR3 has 16 residues. V lost 10 bases and J lost 0; bases outside the gene matches: 5.

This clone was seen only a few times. The CDR3 DNA reads TGTGCCAGCAGCCCCGACAGGGGCCAAGCTTTCTTT. It translates to CASSPDRGQAFF. The rearrangement links TRBV13 to TRBJ1-1, with 8 positions matching TRBD1. This CDR3 has 12 residues. Per germline, CDR1 PRHDT and CDR2 FYEKMQ (reference sequence). After removal of 5 bases from V and 9 bases from J, the junction contained 5 bases not matched to a gene.

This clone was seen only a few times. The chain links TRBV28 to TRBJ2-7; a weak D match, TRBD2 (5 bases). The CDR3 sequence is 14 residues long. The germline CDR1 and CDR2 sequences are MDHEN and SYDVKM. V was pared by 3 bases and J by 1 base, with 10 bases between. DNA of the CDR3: TGTGCCAGCAGTTTCAAGCCGGGATCCTACGAGCAGTACTTC. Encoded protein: CASSFKPGSYEQYF.

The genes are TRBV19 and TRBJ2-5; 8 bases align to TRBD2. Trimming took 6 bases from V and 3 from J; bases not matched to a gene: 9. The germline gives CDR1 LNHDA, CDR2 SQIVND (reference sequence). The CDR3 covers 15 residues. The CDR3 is CASSTGGPLKETQYF. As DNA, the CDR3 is TGTGCCAGTAGCACGGGGGGGCCGTTAAAAGAGACCCAGTACTTC. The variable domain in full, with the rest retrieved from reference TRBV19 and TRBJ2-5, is DGGITQSPKYLFRKEGQNVTLSCEQNLNHDAMYWYRQDPGQGLRLIYYSQIVNDFQKGDIAEGYSVSREKKESFPLTVTSAQKNPTAFYLCASSTGGPLKETQYFGPGTRLLVL.

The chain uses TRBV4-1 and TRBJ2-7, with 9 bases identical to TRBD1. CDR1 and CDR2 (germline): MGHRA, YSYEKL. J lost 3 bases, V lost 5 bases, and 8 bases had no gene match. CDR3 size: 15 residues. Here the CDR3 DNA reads TGCGCCAGCAGCTTCATACCGGGACAGGGCTACGAGCAGTACTTC. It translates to CASSFIPGQGYEQYF.

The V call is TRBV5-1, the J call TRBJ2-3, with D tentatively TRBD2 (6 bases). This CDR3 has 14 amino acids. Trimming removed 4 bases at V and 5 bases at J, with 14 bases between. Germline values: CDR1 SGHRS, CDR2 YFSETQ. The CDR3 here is CASSPGGGQDTQYF. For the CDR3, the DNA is TGCGCCAGCAGCCCCGGGGGTGGTCAAGATACGCAGTATTTT.

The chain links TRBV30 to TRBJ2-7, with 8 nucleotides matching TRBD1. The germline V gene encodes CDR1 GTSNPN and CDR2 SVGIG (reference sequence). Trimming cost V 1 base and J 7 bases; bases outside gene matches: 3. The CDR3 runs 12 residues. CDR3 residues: CAWSADRDEQYF. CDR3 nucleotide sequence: TGTGCCTGGAGTGCGGACAGGGATGAGCAGTACTTC.

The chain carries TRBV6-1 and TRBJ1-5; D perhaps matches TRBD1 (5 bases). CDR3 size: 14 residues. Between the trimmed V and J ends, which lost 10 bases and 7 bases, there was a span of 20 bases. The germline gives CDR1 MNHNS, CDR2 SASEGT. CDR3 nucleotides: TGTGCCACCTTAGACGCCACAGGCACCCAGCCCCAGCATTTT. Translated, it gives CATLDATGTQPQHF.

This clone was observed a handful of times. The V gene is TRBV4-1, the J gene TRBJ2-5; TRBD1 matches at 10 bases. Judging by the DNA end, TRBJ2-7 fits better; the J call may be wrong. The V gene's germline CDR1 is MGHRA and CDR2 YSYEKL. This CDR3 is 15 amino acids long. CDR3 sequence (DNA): TGCGCCAGCAGCCAAGCAGGGGGACAGGGGTACGAGCAGTACTTC. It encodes CASSQAGGQGYEQYF.